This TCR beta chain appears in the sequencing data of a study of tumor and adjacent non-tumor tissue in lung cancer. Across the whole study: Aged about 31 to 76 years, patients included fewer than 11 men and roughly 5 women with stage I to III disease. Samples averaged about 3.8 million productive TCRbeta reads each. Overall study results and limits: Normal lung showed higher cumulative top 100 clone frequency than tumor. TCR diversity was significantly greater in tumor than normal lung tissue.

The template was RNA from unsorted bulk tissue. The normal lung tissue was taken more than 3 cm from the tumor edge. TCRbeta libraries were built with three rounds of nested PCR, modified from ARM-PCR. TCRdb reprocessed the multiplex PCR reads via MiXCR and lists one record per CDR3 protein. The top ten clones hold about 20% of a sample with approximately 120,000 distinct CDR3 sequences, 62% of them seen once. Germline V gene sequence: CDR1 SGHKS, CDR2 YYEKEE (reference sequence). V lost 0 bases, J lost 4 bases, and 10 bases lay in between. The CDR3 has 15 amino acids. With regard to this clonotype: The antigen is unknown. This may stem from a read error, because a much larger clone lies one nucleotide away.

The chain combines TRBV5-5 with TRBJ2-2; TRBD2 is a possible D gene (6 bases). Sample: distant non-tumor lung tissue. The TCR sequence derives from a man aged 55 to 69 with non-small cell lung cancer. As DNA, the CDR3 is TGTGCCAGCAGCTTGGTTGGGGGGTGCACCGGGGAGCTGTTTTTT. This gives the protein CASSLVGGCTGELFF.